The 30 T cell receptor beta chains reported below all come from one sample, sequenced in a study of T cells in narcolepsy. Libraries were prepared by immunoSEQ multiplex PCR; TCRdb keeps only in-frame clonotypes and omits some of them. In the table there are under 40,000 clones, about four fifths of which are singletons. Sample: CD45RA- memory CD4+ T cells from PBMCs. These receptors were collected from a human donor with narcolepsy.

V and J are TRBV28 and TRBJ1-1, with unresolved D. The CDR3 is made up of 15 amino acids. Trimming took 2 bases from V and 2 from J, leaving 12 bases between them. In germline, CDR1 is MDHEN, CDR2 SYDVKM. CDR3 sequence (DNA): TGTGCCAGCAGTTTAATCGGGCAGAGCAACACTGAAGCTTTCTTT. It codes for CASSLIGQSNTEAFF.

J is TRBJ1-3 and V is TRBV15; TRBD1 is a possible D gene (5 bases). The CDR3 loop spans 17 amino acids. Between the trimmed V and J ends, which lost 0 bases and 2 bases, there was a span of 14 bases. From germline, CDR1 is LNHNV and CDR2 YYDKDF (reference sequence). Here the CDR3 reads CATSRDWQGSPGNTIYF. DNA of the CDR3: TGTGCCACCAGCAGAGATTGGCAGGGCAGCCCTGGAAACACCATATATTTT.

DNA of the CDR3: TGTGCCAGCAGCTCCATTGGGCCCCAGCATTTT. Its protein is CASSSIGPQHF. This sequence joins TRBV2 and TRBJ1-5, with D unresolved. Between the trimmed V and J ends, which lost 6 bases and 9 bases, there was a span of 9 bases. Per the germline V gene, CDR1 is SNHLY and CDR2 is FYNNEI. The CDR3 totals 11 residues.

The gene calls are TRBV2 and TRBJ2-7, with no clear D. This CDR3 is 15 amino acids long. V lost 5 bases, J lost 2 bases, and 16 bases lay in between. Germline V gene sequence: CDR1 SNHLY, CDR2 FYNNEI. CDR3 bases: TGTGCCAGCAGTTTAGAGGCTTCGGCAACCTACGAGCAGTACTTC. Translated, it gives CASSLEASATYEQYF.

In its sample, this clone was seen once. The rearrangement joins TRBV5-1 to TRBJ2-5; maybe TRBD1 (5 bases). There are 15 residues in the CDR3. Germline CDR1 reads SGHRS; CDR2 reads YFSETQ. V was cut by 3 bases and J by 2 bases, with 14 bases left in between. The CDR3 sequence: CASSSHRTFQETQYF. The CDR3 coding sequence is TGCGCCAGCAGCTCTCACAGGACCTTTCAAGAGACCCAGTACTTC.

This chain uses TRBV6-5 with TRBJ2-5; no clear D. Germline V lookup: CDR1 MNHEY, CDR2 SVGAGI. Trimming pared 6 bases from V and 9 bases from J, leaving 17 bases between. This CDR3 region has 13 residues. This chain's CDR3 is CASSYTHSRAQYF. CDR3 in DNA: TGTGCCAGCAGCTATACACACAGTCGGGCCCAGTACTTC.

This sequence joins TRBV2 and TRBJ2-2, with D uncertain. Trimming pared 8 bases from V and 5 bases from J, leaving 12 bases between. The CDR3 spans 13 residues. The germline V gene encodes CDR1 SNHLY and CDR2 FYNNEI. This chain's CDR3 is CASGVDSTGELFF. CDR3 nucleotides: TGTGCCAGCGGAGTGGATTCGACCGGGGAGCTGTTTTTT.

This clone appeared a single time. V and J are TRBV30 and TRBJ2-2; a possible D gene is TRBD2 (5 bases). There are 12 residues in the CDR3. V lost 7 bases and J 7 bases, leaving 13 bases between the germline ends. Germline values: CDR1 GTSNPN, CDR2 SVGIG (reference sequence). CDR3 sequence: CASHRGGGELFF. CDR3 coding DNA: TGTGCCTCCCATCGGGGTGGCGGGGAGCTGTTTTTT.

CDR3 nucleotides: TGTGCCAGCAGGATACCGGGACAGGGGTCCTACGAGCAGTACTTC. Its translation: CASRIPGQGSYEQYF. The chain carries TRBV7-2 and TRBJ2-7; 10 nucleotides agree with TRBD1. This CDR3 contains 15 residues. Trimming removed 6 bases from V and 1 base from J; junction bases left unmatched: 6. CDR1 is SGHTA and CDR2 is FQGNSA in the germline V gene.

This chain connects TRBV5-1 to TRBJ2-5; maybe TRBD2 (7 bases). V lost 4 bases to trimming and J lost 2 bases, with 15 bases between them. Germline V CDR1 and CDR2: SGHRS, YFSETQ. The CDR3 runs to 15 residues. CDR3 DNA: TGCGCCAGCAGCCCAACGGGGGGCGGTCAAGAGACCCAGTACTTC. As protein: CASSPTGGGQETQYF. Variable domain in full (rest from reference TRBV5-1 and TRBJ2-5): KAGVTQTPRYLIKTRGQQVTLSCSPISGHRSVSWYQQTPGQGLQFLFEYFSETQRNKGNFPGRFSGRQFSNSRSEMNVSTLELGDSALYLCASSPTGGGQETQYFGPGTRLLVL.

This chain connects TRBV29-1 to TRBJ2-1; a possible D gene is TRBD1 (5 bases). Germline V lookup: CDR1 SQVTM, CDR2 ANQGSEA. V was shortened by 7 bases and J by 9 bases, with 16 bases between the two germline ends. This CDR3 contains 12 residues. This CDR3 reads CSGRFPGSEQFF. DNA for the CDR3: TGCAGCGGCCGATTCCCAGGGTCTGAGCAGTTCTTC.

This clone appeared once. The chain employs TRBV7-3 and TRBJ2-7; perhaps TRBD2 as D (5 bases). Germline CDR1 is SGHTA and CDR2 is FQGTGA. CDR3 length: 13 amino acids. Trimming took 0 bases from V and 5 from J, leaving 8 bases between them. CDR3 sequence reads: CASSLTAGDEQYF. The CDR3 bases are TGTGCCAGCAGCTTAACGGCCGGGGACGAGCAGTACTTC.

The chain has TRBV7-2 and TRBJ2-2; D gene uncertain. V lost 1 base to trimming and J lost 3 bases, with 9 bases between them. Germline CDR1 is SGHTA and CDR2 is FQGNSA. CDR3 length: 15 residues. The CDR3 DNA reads TGTGCCAGCAGCTTAGAGACTCGGTACACCGGGGAGCTGTTTTTT. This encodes CASSLETRYTGELFF.

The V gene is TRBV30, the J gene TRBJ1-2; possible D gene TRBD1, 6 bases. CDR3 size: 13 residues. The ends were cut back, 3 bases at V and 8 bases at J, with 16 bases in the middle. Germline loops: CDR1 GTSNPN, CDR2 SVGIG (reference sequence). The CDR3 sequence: CAWRETGALGYTF. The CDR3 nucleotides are TGTGCCTGGAGGGAAACGGGGGCGTTGGGCTACACCTTC.

This CDR3 reads CASIISLSGSGNTIYF. CDR3 bases: TGTGCCAGCATCATTTCTCTGTCGGGGTCCGGAAACACCATATATTTT. The V gene is TRBV6-6, the J gene TRBJ1-3, with D uncertain. CDR1 is MNHNY, CDR2 SVGAGI, per germline (reference sequence). This CDR3 spans 16 amino acids. V lost 7 bases to trimming and J lost 4 bases, with 20 bases between them.

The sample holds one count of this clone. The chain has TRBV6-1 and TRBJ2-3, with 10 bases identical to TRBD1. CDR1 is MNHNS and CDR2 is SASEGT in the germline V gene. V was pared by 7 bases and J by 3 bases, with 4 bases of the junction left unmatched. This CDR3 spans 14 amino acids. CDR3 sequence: CASTDRGITDTQYF. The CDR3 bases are TGTGCCAGCACGGACAGGGGGATAACAGATACGCAGTATTTT.

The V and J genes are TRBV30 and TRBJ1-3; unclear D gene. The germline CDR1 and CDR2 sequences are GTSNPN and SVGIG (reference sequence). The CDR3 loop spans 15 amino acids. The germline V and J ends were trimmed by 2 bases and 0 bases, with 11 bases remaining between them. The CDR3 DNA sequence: TGTGCCTGGAGTATAACCGGAGGCTCTGGAAACACCATATATTTT. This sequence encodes CAWSITGGSGNTIYF.

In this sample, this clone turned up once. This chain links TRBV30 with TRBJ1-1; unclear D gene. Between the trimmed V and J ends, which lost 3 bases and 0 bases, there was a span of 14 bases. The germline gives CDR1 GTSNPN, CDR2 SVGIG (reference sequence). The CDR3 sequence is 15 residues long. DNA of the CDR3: TGTGCCTGGAGCCGATGGGGAGGGATGAACACTGAAGCTTTCTTT. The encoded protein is CAWSRWGGMNTEAFF.

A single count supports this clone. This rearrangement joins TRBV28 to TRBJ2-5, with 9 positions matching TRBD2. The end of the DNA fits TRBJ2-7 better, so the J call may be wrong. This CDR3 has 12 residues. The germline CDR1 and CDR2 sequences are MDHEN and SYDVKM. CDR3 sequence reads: CATSGVLDEQYF. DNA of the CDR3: TGTGCCACTAGCGGGGTCCTCGACGAGCAGTACTTC.

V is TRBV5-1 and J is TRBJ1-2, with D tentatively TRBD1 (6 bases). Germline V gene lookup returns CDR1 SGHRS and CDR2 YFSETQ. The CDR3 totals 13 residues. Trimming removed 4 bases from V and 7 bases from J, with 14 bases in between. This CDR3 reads CASSPTGAGGYTF. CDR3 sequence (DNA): TGCGCCAGCAGCCCGACGGGGGCTGGTGGCTACACCTTC.

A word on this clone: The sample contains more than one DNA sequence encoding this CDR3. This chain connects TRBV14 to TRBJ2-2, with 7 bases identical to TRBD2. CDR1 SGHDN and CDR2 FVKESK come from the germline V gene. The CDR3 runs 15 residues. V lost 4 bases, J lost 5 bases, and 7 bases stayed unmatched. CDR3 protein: CASSRTGGSTGELFF. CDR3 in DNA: TGTGCCAGCAGCCGTACGGGAGGTAGTACCGGGGAGCTGTTTTTT.

The CDR3 DNA follows: TGTGCCAGCAGCGTAGACGGGGGGCGTGAAGCTTTCTTT. Translating gives CASSVDGGREAFF. V is TRBV9 and J is TRBJ1-1; weak D call: TRBD1 (6 bases). The V and J ends lost 0 bases and 7 bases respectively, with 10 bases between them. The CDR3 loop spans 13 amino acids. CDR1 is SGDLS, CDR2 YYNGEE, per germline. The variable domain in full, completed from reference TRBV9 and TRBJ1-1, reads DSGVTQTPKHLITATGQRVTLRCSPRSGDLSVYWYQQSLDQGLQFLIQYYNGEERAKGNILERFSAQQFPDLHSELNLSSLELGDSALYFCASSVDGGREAFFGQGTRLTVV.

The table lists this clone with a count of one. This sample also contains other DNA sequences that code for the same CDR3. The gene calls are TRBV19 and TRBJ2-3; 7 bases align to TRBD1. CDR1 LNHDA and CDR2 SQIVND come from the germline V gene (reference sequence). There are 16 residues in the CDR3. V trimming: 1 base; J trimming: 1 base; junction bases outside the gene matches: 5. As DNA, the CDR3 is TGTGCCAGTAGTATAGGTACAGGGGAAGGCACAGATACGCAGTATTTT. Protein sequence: CASSIGTGEGTDTQYF.

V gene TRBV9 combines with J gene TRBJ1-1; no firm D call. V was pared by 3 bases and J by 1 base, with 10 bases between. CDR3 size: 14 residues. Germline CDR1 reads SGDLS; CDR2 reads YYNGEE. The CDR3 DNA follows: TGTGCCAGCAGCGCCCGATACACGAACACTGAAGCTTTCTTT. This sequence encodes CASSARYTNTEAFF.

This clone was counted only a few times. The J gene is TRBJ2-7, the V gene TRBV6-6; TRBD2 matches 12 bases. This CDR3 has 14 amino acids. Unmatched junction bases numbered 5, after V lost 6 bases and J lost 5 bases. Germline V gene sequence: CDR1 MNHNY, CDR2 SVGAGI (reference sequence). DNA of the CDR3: TGTGCCAGCAGGCGACTAGCGGGAGCGGACGAGCAGTACTTC. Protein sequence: CASRRLAGADEQYF.

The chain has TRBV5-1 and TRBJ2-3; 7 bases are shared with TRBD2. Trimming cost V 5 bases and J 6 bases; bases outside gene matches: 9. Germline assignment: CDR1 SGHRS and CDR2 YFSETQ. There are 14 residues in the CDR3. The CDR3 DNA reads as TGCGCCAGCAGTGTGCGGGAGAGATATGATACGCAGTATTTT. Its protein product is CASSVRERYDTQYF.

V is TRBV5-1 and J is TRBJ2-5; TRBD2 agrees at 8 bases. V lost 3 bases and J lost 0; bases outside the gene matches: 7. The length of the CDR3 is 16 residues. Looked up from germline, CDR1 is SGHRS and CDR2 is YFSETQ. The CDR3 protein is CASSWGSGGNQETQYF. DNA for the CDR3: TGCGCCAGCAGCTGGGGGAGCGGGGGAAACCAAGAGACCCAGTACTTC.

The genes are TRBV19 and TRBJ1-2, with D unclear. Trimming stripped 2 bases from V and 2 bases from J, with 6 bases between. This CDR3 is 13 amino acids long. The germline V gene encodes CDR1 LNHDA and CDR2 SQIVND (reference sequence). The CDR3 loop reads CASSITENYGYTF. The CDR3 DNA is TGTGCCAGTAGTATAACAGAAAACTATGGCTACACCTTC.

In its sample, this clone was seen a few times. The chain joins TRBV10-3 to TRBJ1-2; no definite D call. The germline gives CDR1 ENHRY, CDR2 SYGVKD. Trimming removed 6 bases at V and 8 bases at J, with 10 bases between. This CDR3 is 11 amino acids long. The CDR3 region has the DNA TGTGCCATCAGCACAGATGCCGGCTACACCTTC. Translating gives CAISTDAGYTF.

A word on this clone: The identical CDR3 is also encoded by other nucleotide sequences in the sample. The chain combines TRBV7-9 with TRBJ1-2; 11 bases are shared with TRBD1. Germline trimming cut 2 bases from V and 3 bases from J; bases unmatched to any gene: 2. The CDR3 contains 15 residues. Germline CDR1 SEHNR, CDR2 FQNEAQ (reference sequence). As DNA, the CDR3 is TGTGCCAGCAGCTTAAGGACAGGGGGCGACTATGGCTACACCTTC. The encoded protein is CASSLRTGGDYGYTF.